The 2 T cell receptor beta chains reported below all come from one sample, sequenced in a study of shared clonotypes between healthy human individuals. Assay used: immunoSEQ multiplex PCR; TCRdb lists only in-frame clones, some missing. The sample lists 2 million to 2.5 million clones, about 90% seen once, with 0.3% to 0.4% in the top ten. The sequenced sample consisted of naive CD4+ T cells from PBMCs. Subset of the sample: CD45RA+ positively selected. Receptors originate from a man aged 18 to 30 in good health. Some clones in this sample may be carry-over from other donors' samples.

The CDR3 loop reads CASSQVAGLDDNEQFF. The CDR3 DNA follows: TGCGCCAGCAGTCAAGTAGCAGGACTCGACGACAATGAGCAGTTCTTC. V usage is TRBV23-1 and J usage is TRBJ2-1; the D gene is possibly TRBD2 (5 bases). TRBV23-1 is designated an ORF whose function remains uncertain. The CDR3 covers 16 residues. V was pared by 2 bases and J by 5 bases, with 16 bases between.

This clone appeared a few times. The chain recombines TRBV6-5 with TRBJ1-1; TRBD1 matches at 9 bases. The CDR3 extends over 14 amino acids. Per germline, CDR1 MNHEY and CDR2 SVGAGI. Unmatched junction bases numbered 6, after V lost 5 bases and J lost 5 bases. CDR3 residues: CASSTGQGWTEAFF. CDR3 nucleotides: TGTGCCAGCAGTACGGGACAGGGATGGACTGAAGCTTTCTTT.